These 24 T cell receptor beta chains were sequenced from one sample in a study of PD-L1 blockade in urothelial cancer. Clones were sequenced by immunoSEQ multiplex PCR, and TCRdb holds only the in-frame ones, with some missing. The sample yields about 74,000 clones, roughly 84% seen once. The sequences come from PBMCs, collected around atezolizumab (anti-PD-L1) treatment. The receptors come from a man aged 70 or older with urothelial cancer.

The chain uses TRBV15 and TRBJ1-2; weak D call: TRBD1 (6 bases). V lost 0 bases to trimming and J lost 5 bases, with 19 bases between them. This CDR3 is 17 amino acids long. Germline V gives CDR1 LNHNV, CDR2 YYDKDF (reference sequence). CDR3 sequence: CATSRDLSFGQSYGYTF. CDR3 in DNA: TGTGCCACCAGCAGAGATTTAAGCTTTGGACAGTCTTATGGCTACACCTTC.

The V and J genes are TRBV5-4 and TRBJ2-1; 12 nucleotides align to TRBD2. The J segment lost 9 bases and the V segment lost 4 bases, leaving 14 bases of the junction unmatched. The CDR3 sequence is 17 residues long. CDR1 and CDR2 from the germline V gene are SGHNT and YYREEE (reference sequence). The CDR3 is CASSRPPSGRAGVEQFF. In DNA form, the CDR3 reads TGTGCCAGCAGCCGGCCGCCTAGCGGGAGGGCCGGGGTTGAGCAGTTCTTC.

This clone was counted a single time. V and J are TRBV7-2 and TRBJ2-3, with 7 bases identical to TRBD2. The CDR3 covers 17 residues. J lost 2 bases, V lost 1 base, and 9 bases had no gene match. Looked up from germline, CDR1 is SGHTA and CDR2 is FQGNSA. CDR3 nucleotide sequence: TGTGCCAGCAGCTTAGAAGGACTAGTCGTTCTCACAGATACGCAGTATTTT. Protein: CASSLEGLVVLTDTQYF.

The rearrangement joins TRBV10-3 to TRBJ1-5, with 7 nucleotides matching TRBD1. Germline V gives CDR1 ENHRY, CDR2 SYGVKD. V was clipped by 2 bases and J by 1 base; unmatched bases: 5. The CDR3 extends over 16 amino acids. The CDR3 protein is CAISEEGGGSNQPQHF. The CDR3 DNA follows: TGTGCCATCAGTGAGGAAGGGGGCGGGAGCAATCAGCCCCAGCATTTT.

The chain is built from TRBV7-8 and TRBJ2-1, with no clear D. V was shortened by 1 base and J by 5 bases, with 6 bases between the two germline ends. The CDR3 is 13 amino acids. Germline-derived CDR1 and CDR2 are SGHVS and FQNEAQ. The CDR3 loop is CASSLGQDNEQFF. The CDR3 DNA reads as TGTGCCAGCAGCTTAGGGCAGGACAATGAGCAGTTCTTC.

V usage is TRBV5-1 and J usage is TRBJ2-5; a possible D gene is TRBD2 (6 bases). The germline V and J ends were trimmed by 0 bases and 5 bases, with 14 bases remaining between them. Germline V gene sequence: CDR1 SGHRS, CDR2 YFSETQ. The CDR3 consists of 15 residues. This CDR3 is CASSLVGGGYETQYF. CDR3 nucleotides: TGCGCCAGCAGCTTGGTGGGAGGCGGGTATGAGACCCAGTACTTC.

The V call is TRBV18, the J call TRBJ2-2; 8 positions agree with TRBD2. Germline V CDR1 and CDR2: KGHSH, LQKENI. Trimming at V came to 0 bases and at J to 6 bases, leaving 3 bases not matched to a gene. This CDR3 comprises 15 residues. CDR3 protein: CASSPPGGDAGELFF. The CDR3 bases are TGTGCCAGCTCACCACCCGGGGGGGACGCCGGGGAGCTGTTTTTT.

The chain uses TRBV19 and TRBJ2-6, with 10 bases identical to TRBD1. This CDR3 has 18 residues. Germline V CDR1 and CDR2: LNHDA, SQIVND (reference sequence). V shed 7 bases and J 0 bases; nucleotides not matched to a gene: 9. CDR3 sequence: CASNNRDRGPSGANVLTF. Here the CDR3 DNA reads TGTGCCAGTAATAACCGGGACAGGGGCCCCTCTGGGGCCAACGTCCTGACTTTC.

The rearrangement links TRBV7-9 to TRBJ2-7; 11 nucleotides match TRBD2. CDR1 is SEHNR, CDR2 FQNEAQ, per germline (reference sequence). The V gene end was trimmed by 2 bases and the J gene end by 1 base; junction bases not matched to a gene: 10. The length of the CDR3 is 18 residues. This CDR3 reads CASSLNRGLAEGSYEQYF. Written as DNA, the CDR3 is TGTGCCAGCAGCTTAAATAGGGGACTAGCGGAGGGTTCCTACGAGCAGTACTTC.

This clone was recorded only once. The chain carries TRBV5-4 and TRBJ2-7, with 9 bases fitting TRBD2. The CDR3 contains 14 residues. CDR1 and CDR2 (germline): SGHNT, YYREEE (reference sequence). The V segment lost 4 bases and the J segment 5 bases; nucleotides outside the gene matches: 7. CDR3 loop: CASSSSGRMNEQYF. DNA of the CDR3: TGTGCCAGCAGCAGTAGCGGGAGAATGAACGAGCAGTACTTC.

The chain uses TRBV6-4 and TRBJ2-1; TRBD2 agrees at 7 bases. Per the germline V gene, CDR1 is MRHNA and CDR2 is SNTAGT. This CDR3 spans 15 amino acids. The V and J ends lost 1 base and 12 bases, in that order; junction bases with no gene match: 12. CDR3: CASSDLLPLGGGQFF. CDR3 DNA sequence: TGTGCCAGCAGTGACTTACTACCGCTTGGGGGGGGGCAGTTCTTC.

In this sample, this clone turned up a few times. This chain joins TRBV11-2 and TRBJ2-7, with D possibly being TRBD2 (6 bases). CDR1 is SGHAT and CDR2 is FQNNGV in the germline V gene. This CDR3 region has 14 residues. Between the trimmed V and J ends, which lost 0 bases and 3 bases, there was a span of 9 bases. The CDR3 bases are TGTGCCAGCAGCTTAGACACGGGAGTCTACGAGCAGTACTTC. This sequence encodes CASSLDTGVYEQYF. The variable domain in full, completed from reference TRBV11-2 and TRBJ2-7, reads EAGVAQSPRYKIIEKRQSVAFWCNPISGHATLYWYQQILGQGPKLLIQFQNNGVVDDSQLPKDRFSAERLKGVDSTLKIQPAKLEDSAVYLCASSLDTGVYEQYFGPGTRLTVT.

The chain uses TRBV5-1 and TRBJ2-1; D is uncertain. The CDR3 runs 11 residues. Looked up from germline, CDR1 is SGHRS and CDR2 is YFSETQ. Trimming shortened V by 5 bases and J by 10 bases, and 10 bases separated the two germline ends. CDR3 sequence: CASRYGEEQFF. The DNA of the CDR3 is TGCGCCAGCAGATATGGAGAGGAGCAGTTCTTC. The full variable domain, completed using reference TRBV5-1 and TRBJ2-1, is KAGVTQTPRYLIKTRGQQVTLSCSPISGHRSVSWYQQTPGQGLQFLFEYFSETQRNKGNFPGRFSGRQFSNSRSEMNVSTLELGDSALYLCASRYGEEQFFGPGTRLTVL.

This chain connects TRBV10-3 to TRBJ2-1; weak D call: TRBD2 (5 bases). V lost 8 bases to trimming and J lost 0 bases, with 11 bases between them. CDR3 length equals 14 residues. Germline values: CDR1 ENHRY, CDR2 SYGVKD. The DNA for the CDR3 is TGTGCCATCTCCGGGGAATACTCCTACAATGAGCAGTTCTTC. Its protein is CAISGEYSYNEQFF.

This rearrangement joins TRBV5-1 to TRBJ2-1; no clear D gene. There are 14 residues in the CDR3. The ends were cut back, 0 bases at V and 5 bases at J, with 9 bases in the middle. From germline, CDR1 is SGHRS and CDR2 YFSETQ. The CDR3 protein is CASSLGTANNEQFF. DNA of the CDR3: TGCGCCAGCAGCTTGGGTACCGCGAACAATGAGCAGTTCTTC.

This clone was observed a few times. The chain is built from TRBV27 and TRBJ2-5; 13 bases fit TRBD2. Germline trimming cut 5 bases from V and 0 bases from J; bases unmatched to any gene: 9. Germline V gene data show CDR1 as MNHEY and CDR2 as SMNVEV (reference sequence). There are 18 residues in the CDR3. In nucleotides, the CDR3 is TGTGCCAGCAGTCCGGGTCGACTAGCGGGAGGCCACCAAGAGACCCAGTACTTC. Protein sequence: CASSPGRLAGGHQETQYF.

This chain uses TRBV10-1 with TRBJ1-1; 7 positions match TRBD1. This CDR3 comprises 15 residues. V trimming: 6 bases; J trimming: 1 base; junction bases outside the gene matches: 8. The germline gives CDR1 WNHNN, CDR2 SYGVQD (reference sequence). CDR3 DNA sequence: TGCGCCAGCAGAAAAGACAGGGATAGGAACACTGAAGCTTTCTTT. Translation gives CASRKDRDRNTEAFF.

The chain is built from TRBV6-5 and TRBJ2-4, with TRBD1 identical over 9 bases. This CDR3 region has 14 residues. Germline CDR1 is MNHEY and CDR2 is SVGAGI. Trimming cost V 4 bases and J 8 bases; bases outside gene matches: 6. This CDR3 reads CASSSGTGNYIQYF. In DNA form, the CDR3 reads TGTGCCAGCAGTTCCGGGACAGGGAATTACATTCAGTACTTC.

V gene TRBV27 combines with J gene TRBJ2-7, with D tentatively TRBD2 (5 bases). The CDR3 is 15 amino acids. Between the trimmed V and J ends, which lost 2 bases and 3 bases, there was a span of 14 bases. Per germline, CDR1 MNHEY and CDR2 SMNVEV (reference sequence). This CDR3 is CASSLGSGPFYEQYF. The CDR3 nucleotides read TGTGCCAGCAGTTTAGGCAGCGGCCCCTTCTACGAGCAGTACTTC.

CDR3 bases: TGTGCCAGCTCACGTCTAGCGGGCCGGACCTCCTACGAGCAGTACTTC. Translating it yields CASSRLAGRTSYEQYF. This chain connects TRBV18 to TRBJ2-7; TRBD2 matches 8 bases. V trimming: 4 bases; J trimming: 0 bases; junction bases outside the gene matches: 8. The CDR3 length is 16 residues. The germline gives CDR1 KGHSH, CDR2 LQKENI.

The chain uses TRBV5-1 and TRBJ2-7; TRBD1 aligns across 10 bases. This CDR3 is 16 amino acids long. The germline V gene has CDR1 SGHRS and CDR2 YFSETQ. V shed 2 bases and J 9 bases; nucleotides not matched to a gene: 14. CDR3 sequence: CASSFGTGVHSVGQYF. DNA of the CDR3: TGCGCCAGCAGCTTCGGGACAGGGGTCCACAGTGTCGGGCAGTACTTC.

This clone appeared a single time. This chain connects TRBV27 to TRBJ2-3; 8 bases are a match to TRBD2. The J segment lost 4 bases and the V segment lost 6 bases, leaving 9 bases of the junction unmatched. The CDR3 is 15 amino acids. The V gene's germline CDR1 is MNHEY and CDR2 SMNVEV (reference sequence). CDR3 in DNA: TGTGCCAGCAGCCGAAGCGGGAGTCGCTCAGATACGCAGTATTTT. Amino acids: CASSRSGSRSDTQYF.

For the CDR3, the DNA is TGTGCCAGCAGTCGAACCGGGACAGGGGGCGGGTATGGCTACACCTTC. The encoded protein is CASSRTGTGGGYGYTF. The gene calls are TRBV28 and TRBJ1-2; 12 bases are shared with TRBD1. V lost 5 bases to trimming and J lost 5 bases; unmatched junction nucleotides: 9. The CDR3 has 16 residues. Germline V gene sequence: CDR1 MDHEN, CDR2 SYDVKM.

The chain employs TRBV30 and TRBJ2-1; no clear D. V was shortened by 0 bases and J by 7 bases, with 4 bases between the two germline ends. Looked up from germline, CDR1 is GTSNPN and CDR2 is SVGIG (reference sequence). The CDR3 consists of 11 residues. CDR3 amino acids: CAWSVLNEQFF. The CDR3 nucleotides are TGTGCCTGGAGTGTACTAAATGAGCAGTTCTTC.